Listed below are T cell receptor beta chains from one sample, sequenced in a study of blood T cell repertoires in COVID-19. The method was immunoSEQ multiplex PCR; TCRdb's version includes in-frame clones alone and lacks a portion of them. The table lists about 26,000 clones, 80% to 90% of them singletons. What was sequenced was peripheral blood. These receptors were obtained from a human donor in a cohort sampled during active COVID-19. The donor label of this sample is uncertain. The CDR3 runs from the conserved cysteine through the conserved F or W. D genes are given only for firm matches. Clone size, where shown, is once, few, many, or a class for clones that have expanded.

CDR3 DNA	CDR3 protein	D gene	J gene	V gene	CDR3 length	clone size
TGTGCCAGCAGCTTAGTGGGACTAGCTCAGTTCTTC	CASSLVGLAQFF	TRBD2	TRBJ2-1	TRBV7-9	12	.
TGTGCCAGCAGCTTTGGCGGGGACACAGATACGCAGTATTTT	CASSFGGDTDTQYF	.	TRBJ2-3	TRBV7-3	14	.
TGTGCCAGCAGTTTATGGGGGGCTGTCGGGGAGCTGTTTTTT	CASSLWGAVGELFF	.	TRBJ2-2	TRBV28	14	.
TGTGCCAGCAGCCCACAGGGGAATAGCAATCAGCCCCAGCATTTT	CASSPQGNSNQPQHF	TRBD1	TRBJ1-5	TRBV6-5	15	.
TGTGCCATCAGTGATACGGCGGGGCCGATCCAAGAGACCCAGTACTTC	CAISDTAGPIQETQYF	.	TRBJ2-5	TRBV10-3	16	.
TGTGCCAGCAGGCTCCCAAGGGACAGGGGATCTGGAAACACCATATATTTT	CASRLPRDRGSGNTIYF	TRBD1	TRBJ1-3	TRBV2	17	.
TGCGCCAGCAGCTTGGGTCAGGGCCCCTATGGCTACACCTTC	CASSLGQGPYGYTF	.	TRBJ1-2	TRBV5-1	14	.
TGCGCCAGCAGCCAAGAGGCAGGTACCAATCAGCCCCAGCATTTT	CASSQEAGTNQPQHF	.	TRBJ1-5	TRBV4-3	15	once
TGTGCCAGCAGTTTATCACAGGGTAGCGAAAAACTGTTTTTT	CASSLSQGSEKLFF	.	TRBJ1-4	TRBV28	14	.
TGTGCCAGCAGCTTAGCGACACAGGGAACGTACTCTGGAAACACCATATATTTT	CASSLATQGTYSGNTIYF	.	TRBJ1-3	TRBV11-2	18	.
TGTGCCAGCAGCCTGCGACAGGGAGAGCAGCCCCAGCATTTT	CASSLRQGEQPQHF	TRBD1	TRBJ1-5	TRBV3-1/TRBV3-2	14	.
TGTGCCAGCAGCGTAGCTGGGGCGGGGGGCGGATACCAAGAGACCCAGTACTTC	CASSVAGAGGGYQETQYF	TRBD2	TRBJ2-5	TRBV9	18	.
TGTGCCTGGAGTGTACGAGCGGGGGTGGGGGAGACCCAGTACTTC	CAWSVRAGVGETQYF	TRBD2	TRBJ2-5	TRBV30	15	.
TGCGCCAGCAGCTTCTCCCCGGGACAGGGGTCCTACGAGCAGTACTTC	CASSFSPGQGSYEQYF	TRBD1	TRBJ2-7	TRBV5-1	16	.
TGTGCCAGCAGTTCCCCAGGGAACACTGAAGCTTTCTTT	CASSSPGNTEAFF	.	TRBJ1-1	TRBV6-5	13	.
TGTGCCAGCAGCCCGGGACAGGGGGCTCGTGAGACCCAGTACTTC	CASSPGQGARETQYF	TRBD1	TRBJ2-5	TRBV6-5	15	.
TGTGCCAGCAGCCAGAGGGCTACTAGCGGATTGAGCACAGATACGCAGTATTTT	CASSQRATSGLSTDTQYF	TRBD2	TRBJ2-3	TRBV4-2	18	.
TGTGCCAGCAGTTTTCCTAGCGGGGGGGCGTTTTATACGCAGTATTTT	CASSFPSGGAFYTQYF	TRBD2	TRBJ2-3	TRBV6-5	16	.
TGTGCCAGTAGTCGATCGGACACTGAAGCTTTCTTT	CASSRSDTEAFF	.	TRBJ1-1	TRBV19	12	.
TGTGCCAGCACCCCGACAACCGCGAACACCGGGGAGCTGTTTTTT	CASTPTTANTGELFF	.	TRBJ2-2	TRBV6-5	15	.
TGTGCCATCAGTGACGGAGCTAACTATGGCTACACCTTC	CAISDGANYGYTF	.	TRBJ1-2	TRBV10-3	13	.
TGTGCCAGCAGTTGGACAGGGCAAGAGACCCAGTACTTC	CASSWTGQETQYF	TRBD1	TRBJ2-5	TRBV6-5	13	.
TGTGCCAGCAGCCTGGGGACAGGGTCGACCGGGGAGCTGTTTTTT	CASSLGTGSTGELFF	TRBD1	TRBJ2-2	TRBV13	15	.
TGTGCCAGCAGTGAACGGGGGGTCCTATCTGGCTACACCTTC	CASSERGVLSGYTF	.	TRBJ1-2	TRBV6-1	14	.
TGTGCCAGCAGCCTGCGGACAGAGAACACTGAAGCTTTCTTT	CASSLRTENTEAFF	.	TRBJ1-1	TRBV11-3	14	.
TGTGCCAGCAGTCTAAGCGGGGGGGCCGCCTACGAGCAGTACTTC	CASSLSGGAAYEQYF	TRBD2	TRBJ2-7	TRBV3-1/TRBV3-2	15	.
TGCGCCAGCAGCCTCATCCCGGGGGGGAGAGACACCATATATTTT	CASSLIPGGRDTIYF	.	TRBJ1-3	TRBV4-1	15	.
TGTGCCATCAGTGAGGCCAGGGAGACCCAGTACTTC	CAISEARETQYF	.	TRBJ2-5	TRBV10-3	12	.